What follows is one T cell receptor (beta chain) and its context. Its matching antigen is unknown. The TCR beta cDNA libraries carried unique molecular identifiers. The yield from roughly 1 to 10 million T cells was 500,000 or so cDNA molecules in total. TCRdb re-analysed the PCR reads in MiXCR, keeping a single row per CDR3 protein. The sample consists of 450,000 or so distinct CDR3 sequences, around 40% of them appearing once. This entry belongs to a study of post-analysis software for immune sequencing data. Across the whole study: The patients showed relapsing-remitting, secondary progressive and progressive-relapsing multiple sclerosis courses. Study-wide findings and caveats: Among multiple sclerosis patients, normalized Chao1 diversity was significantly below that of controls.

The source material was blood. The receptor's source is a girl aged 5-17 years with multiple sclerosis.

The CDR3: CSAYPIAGVSYNEQFF. The CDR3 coding sequence is TGCAGTGCTTACCCCATAGCGGGAGTATCCTACAATGAGCAGTTCTTC. This chain links TRBV20-1 with TRBJ2-1, with 9 bases aligning to TRBD2. This CDR3 is built from 16 residues. Per germline, CDR1 DFQATT and CDR2 SNEGSKA (reference sequence). With 5 bases clipped from V and 1 base from J, the junction kept 9 bases outside the gene matches.